One sample yielded the 22 T cell receptor gamma chains listed below, sequenced in a study of gamma-delta T cells after stem cell transplantation. TCRdb redid the clone calls on the RT-PCR reads with CATT. Among approximately 4,800 gamma-chain clones listed, approximately 21% were seen once. Sequences were obtained from gamma-delta T cells. All receptors derive from a human donor. It is not recorded whose cells these are; they may come from a transplant donor.

This clone has more than one count but fewer than ten. The chain's CDR3 is CATWVGSSSSDWIKTF. The CDR3 DNA sequence: TGTGCCACCTGGGTGGGGTCCTCTAGTAGTGATTGGATCAAGACGTTT. The chain uses TRGV8 and TRGJP2. Germline CDR1 VENAVY, CDR2 YDSYNSRV. The CDR3 loop spans 16 amino acids. Germline trimming cut 5 bases from V and 1 base from J; bases unmatched to any gene: 10.

Comments on this clone: Other DNA sequences in this specimen translate into the identical CDR3. The rearrangement links TRGV9 to TRGJP. Trimming cost V 0 bases and J 4 bases; bases outside gene matches: 3. This CDR3 comprises 17 residues. In germline, CDR1 is GITISATS, CDR2 ISYDGTV (reference sequence). In DNA form, the CDR3 reads TGTGCCTTGTGGGAGGTGGCTCAAGAGTTGGGCAAAAAAATCAAGGTATTT. It codes for CALWEVAQELGKKIKVF.

This chain uses TRGV3 with TRGJ1 or TRGJ2. This CDR3 has 15 residues. V shed 2 bases, J shed 6 bases, and the junction held 13 bases outside the gene matches. Germline assignment: CDR1 VTNTFY and CDR2 YDVSTARD (reference sequence). CDR3 in DNA: TGTGCCACCTGGGACAACCTCGTCCTTCTTTATAAGAAACTCTTT. Its translation is CATWDNLVLLYKKLF.

The rearrangement uses TRGV9 and TRGJ1 or TRGJ2. This CDR3 comprises 13 residues. V gave up 1 base and J gave up 3 bases; unmatched junction bases: 3. Looked up from germline, CDR1 is GITISATS and CDR2 is ISYDGTV (reference sequence). In DNA form, the CDR3 reads TGTGCCTTGTGGGAGGTCTTTTATTATAAGAAACTCTTT. Its protein is CALWEVFYYKKLF.

There are a few counts of this clone. Additional DNA sequences in this sample encode the identical CDR3. The chain couples TRGV3 to TRGJ1 or TRGJ2. V lost 2 bases to trimming and J lost 3 bases; unmatched junction nucleotides: 4. The germline V gene encodes CDR1 VTNTFY and CDR2 YDVSTARD (reference sequence). CDR3 length: 13 amino acids. CDR3 nucleotides: TGTGCCACCTGGGACACTCTTTATTATAAGAAACTCTTT. It encodes CATWDTLYYKKLF.

This clone has a handful of counts. The rearrangement links TRGV8 to TRGJ1 or TRGJ2. The V gene's germline CDR1 is VENAVY and CDR2 YDSYNSRV. The CDR3 contains 15 residues. With V trimmed by 0 bases and J by 0 bases, 5 bases remained unmatched. CDR3 sequence reads: CATWDRRLNYYKKLF. CDR3 in DNA: TGTGCCACCTGGGATAGGCGACTGAATTATTATAAGAAACTCTTT.

The V and J genes are TRGV3 and TRGJ1 or TRGJ2. Germline V gene sequence: CDR1 VTNTFY, CDR2 YDVSTARD (reference sequence). The V segment lost 0 bases and the J segment 0 bases; nucleotides outside the gene matches: 11. CDR3 length equals 17 residues. CDR3 residues: CATWDRPTLLNYYKKLF. CDR3 coding DNA: TGTGCCACCTGGGACAGGCCCACACTCCTGAATTATTATAAGAAACTCTTT.

The chain links TRGV4 to TRGJP2. Trimming cost V 4 bases and J 1 base; bases outside gene matches: 6. This CDR3 comprises 15 residues. Germline V gene sequence: CDR1 EGSTGY, CDR2 YDSYTSSV. The CDR3 here is CATWEFPSSDWIKTF. In DNA, the CDR3 is TGTGCCACCTGGGAATTCCCTAGTAGTGATTGGATCAAGACGTTT.

The chain recombines TRGV2 with TRGJP2. V dropped 3 bases and J dropped 3; count of bases not matched to a gene: 7. The length of the CDR3 is 15 residues. The germline gives CDR1 EGSNGY, CDR2 YDSYNSKV. CDR3 sequence: CATWDPRGSDWIKTF. The CDR3 DNA follows: TGTGCCACCTGGGACCCCCGTGGTAGTGATTGGATCAAGACGTTT.

This clone appeared a few times. This CDR3 is also generated by other DNA sequences in the sample. This sequence joins TRGV2 and TRGJ1 or TRGJ2. Trimming removed 0 bases from V and 10 bases from J; junction bases left unmatched: 3. The CDR3 runs to 11 residues. CDR1 is EGSNGY and CDR2 is YDSYNSKV in the germline V gene. The CDR3 loop is CATWDGRKKLF. Written as DNA, the CDR3 is TGTGCCACCTGGGACGGGCGGAAGAAACTCTTT.

The J gene is TRGJ1 or TRGJ2, the V gene TRGV9. CDR1 is GITISATS and CDR2 is ISYDGTV in the germline V gene (reference sequence). This CDR3 region has 11 residues. Trimming took 5 bases from V and 7 from J; bases not matched to a gene: 5. CDR3 coding DNA: TGTGCCTTGTGGGCTTTCTATAAGAAACTCTTT. Protein sequence: CALWAFYKKLF.

The chain couples TRGV4 to TRGJ1 or TRGJ2. Losses at the gene ends were 0 bases for V and 5 bases for J; bases not matched to a gene: 4. The germline V gene encodes CDR1 EGSTGY and CDR2 YDSYTSSV. There are 13 residues in the CDR3. CDR3 in DNA: TGTGCCACCTGGGATGGGCAAAATTATAAGAAACTCTTT. Its translation is CATWDGQNYKKLF.

This clone was observed a handful of times. This rearrangement joins TRGV9 to TRGJ1 or TRGJ2. Per germline, CDR1 GITISATS and CDR2 ISYDGTV (reference sequence). Losses at the gene ends were 7 bases for V and 9 bases for J; bases not matched to a gene: 12. CDR3 length equals 12 residues. DNA for the CDR3: TGTGCCTTGTGCCTCCCACAGGGTAAGAAACTCTTT. It codes for CALCLPQGKKLF.

This clone was observed once. The V gene is TRGV3, the J gene TRGJ1 or TRGJ2. Germline CDR1 and CDR2: VTNTFY and YDVSTARD (reference sequence). The CDR3 loop spans 12 amino acids. J lost 4 bases, V lost 10 bases, and 10 bases had no gene match. In nucleotides, the CDR3 is TGTGCCACAGGGGAGCTATATTATAAGAAACTCTTT. It translates to CATGELYYKKLF.

The chain has TRGV5 and TRGJ1 or TRGJ2. Germline V gene data show CDR1 as VINAFY and CDR2 as YDVSNSKD. J lost 3 bases, V lost 0 bases, and 5 bases had no gene match. The CDR3 spans 14 residues. CDR3: CATWDRHRYYKKLF. Written as DNA, the CDR3 is TGTGCCACCTGGGACAGGCATCGTTATTATAAGAAACTCTTT.

This clone was counted a few times. The sample has other DNA sequences that encode this CDR3 too. The chain uses TRGV2 and TRGJP1. CDR1 is EGSNGY and CDR2 is YDSYNSKV in the germline V gene. The V gene end was trimmed by 1 base and the J gene end by 1 base; junction bases not matched to a gene: 0. CDR3 length equals 14 residues. The chain's CDR3 is CATWDGTTGWFKIF. The DNA for the CDR3 is TGTGCCACCTGGGACGGTACCACTGGTTGGTTCAAGATATTT.

A few counts support this clone. The chain carries TRGV3 and TRGJ1 or TRGJ2. Germline lookup yields CDR1 VTNTFY and CDR2 YDVSTARD (reference sequence). Trimming at V came to 3 bases and at J to 12 bases, leaving 11 bases not matched to a gene. This CDR3 region has 12 residues. The CDR3 coding sequence is TGTGCCACCTGGGACGGGCTAATCGGGAAACTCTTT. Residues: CATWDGLIGKLF.

This chain links TRGV3 with TRGJP2. The CDR3 is made up of 18 amino acids. The V gene's germline CDR1 is VTNTFY and CDR2 YDVSTARD (reference sequence). J gave up 0 bases and V 0 bases, and 10 bases lay outside the gene matches. CDR3 protein: CATWDRRGIYSSDWIKTF. The CDR3 nucleotides read TGTGCCACCTGGGACAGGCGAGGGATTTATAGTAGTGATTGGATCAAGACGTTT.

Only one count was recorded for this clone. The chain is built from TRGV5 and TRGJ1 or TRGJ2. Germline lookup yields CDR1 VINAFY and CDR2 YDVSNSKD. The V segment lost 5 bases and the J segment 5 bases; nucleotides outside the gene matches: 3. The CDR3 spans 11 residues. Here the CDR3 reads CATWVNYKKLF. CDR3 nucleotide sequence: TGTGCCACCTGGGTAAATTATAAGAAACTCTTT.

This clone appeared once. V and J are TRGV3 and TRGJ1 or TRGJ2. V shed 0 bases and J 5 bases; nucleotides not matched to a gene: 7. Germline CDR1 reads VTNTFY; CDR2 reads YDVSTARD (reference sequence). The CDR3 consists of 14 residues. CDR3: CATWDRLMHYKKLF. The CDR3 region has the DNA TGTGCCACCTGGGACAGGCTGATGCATTATAAGAAACTCTTT.

This CDR3 reads CATWASSDWIKTF. CDR3 sequence (DNA): TGTGCCACCTGGGCGAGTAGTGATTGGATCAAGACGTTT. The gene calls are TRGV2 and TRGJP2. V was clipped by 5 bases and J by 2 bases; unmatched bases: 2. This CDR3 region has 13 residues. Germline V gives CDR1 EGSNGY, CDR2 YDSYNSKV.

The chain is built from TRGV9 and TRGJP. From germline, CDR1 is GITISATS and CDR2 ISYDGTV (reference sequence). This CDR3 has 16 amino acids. V lost 5 bases and J lost 9; bases outside the gene matches: 10. Here the CDR3 DNA reads TGTGCCTTGTGGGCGACTCGTGTGTTGGGCAAAAAAATCAAGGTATTT. It specifies CALWATRVLGKKIKVF.